What follows are 32 T cell receptor beta chains derived from one specimen sequenced in a study of T cells in Graves' hyperthyroidism and ophthalmopathy. There were TCR beta CDR3 regions amplified from RNA transcripts. Researchers ran a first-round RT-PCR on the TCR CDR3 using the HTBI primer set. TCRdb processed the multiplex PCR reads anew with MiXCR; each CDR3 protein has one entry. This repertoire shows under 400,000 distinct CDR3 sequences, roughly 25% found once; its top ten account for 70% to 75%. The sample consisted of blood. The receptors were gathered from a man in his fifties or sixties with Graves' hyperthyroidism.

This clonotype was observed many times. The rearrangement uses TRBV15 and TRBJ2-3, with TRBD2 matching over 14 bases. After removal of 1 base from V and 3 bases from J, the junction contained 12 bases not matched to a gene. The CDR3 consists of 20 residues. Germline CDR1 is LNHNV and CDR2 is YYDKDF (reference sequence). In DNA, the CDR3 is TGTGCCACCAGCAGAGTAGCGGGACTAGCGGGAGAGGGCTTAACAGATACGCAGTATTTT. Translating it yields CATSRVAGLAGEGLTDTQYF.

This clonotype was found a few times. The chain is built from TRBV7-2 and TRBJ2-5; 12 bases align to TRBD1. Germline trimming cut 7 bases from V and 5 bases from J; bases unmatched to any gene: 11. CDR1 SGHTA and CDR2 FQGNSA come from the germline V gene. This CDR3 region has 16 residues. The CDR3 DNA sequence: TGTGCCAGCACCATCCGGGACAGGGGGCTAGTTGAGACCCAGTACTTC. Its protein product is CASTIRDRGLVETQYF.

This clonotype was observed many times. The rearrangement joins TRBV11-2 to TRBJ2-2; D may be TRBD1 or TRBD2 (5 bases each). Trimming pared 5 bases from V and 1 base from J, leaving 8 bases between. The CDR3 is made up of 14 amino acids. The germline CDR1 and CDR2 sequences are SGHAT and FQNNGV. Written as DNA, the CDR3 is TGTGCCAGCAGCCCGGGACGGAACACCGGGGAGCTGTTTTTT. It codes for CASSPGRNTGELFF.

This clonotype was observed a single time. The gene calls are TRBV6-1 and TRBJ2-2; D not resolved. V gave up 7 bases and J gave up 7 bases, with 13 bases separating them. The length of the CDR3 is 13 residues. The germline CDR1 and CDR2 sequences are MNHNS and SASEGT. CDR3 coding DNA: TGTGCCAGCATGCCAAGATTAGGCGGGGAGCTGTTTTTT. Protein sequence: CASMPRLGGELFF.

This rearrangement joins TRBV10-3 to TRBJ2-3; perhaps TRBD1 as D (5 bases). This CDR3 is 14 amino acids long. Trimming left V 5 bases short and J 6 bases short, with 15 bases between. Germline CDR1 ENHRY, CDR2 SYGVKD. CDR3 bases: TGTGCCATCAGTCCACCTAGGGCAGGGGATACGCAGTATTTT. It specifies CAISPPRAGDTQYF.

The table lists this clonotype with a few counts. The DNA for the CDR3 is TGCAGTGCTAACAAGGGACTAGCGGGAGGCACAGATACGCAGTATTTT. It is translated as CSANKGLAGGTDTQYF. The rearrangement links TRBV20-1 to TRBJ2-3, with TRBD2 matching 14 bases. Germline V gene sequence: CDR1 DFQATT, CDR2 SNEGSKA (reference sequence). The trim removed 4 bases at V and 1 base at J, leaving 4 bases unmatched. The length of the CDR3 is 16 residues.

This clonotype occurred a few times. This sequence joins TRBV3-1 and TRBJ2-4, with D maybe TRBD2 (6 bases). The V and J ends lost 3 bases and 7 bases respectively, with 16 bases between them. There are 15 residues in the CDR3. The germline V gene has CDR1 LGHDT and CDR2 YNNKEL (reference sequence). CDR3 protein: CASSQEGGIGNIQYF. The CDR3 coding sequence is TGTGCCAGCAGCCAGGAGGGCGGGATCGGGAACATTCAGTACTTC.

This clonotype was observed many times. The rearrangement joins TRBV6-1 to TRBJ1-1; TRBD1 matches 7 bases. The V segment lost 6 bases and the J segment 0 bases; nucleotides outside the gene matches: 4. Germline CDR1 MNHNS, CDR2 SASEGT. The CDR3 has 14 amino acids. Written as DNA, the CDR3 is TGTGCCAGCAGAAGACAGGGATTGAACACTGAAGCTTTCTTT. Its translation: CASRRQGLNTEAFF.

This clonotype showed up just a few times. This chain connects TRBV29-1 to TRBJ1-4; a weak D match, TRBD1 (6 bases). This CDR3 comprises 19 residues. The V and J ends lost 4 bases and 3 bases respectively, with 27 bases between them. Per germline, CDR1 SQVTM and CDR2 ANQGSEA. This CDR3 reads CSVATPGTQRGLANEKLFF. CDR3 in DNA: TGCAGCGTTGCAACTCCTGGGACACAGCGCGGGTTGGCTAATGAAAAACTGTTTTTT.

The table lists this clonotype with many counts. The chain couples TRBV12-3 or TRBV12-4 to TRBJ1-5; TRBD1 might be the D (5 bases). The CDR3 length is 14 residues. V was clipped by 5 bases and J by 3 bases, with 11 bases between them. This CDR3 is CASSHTGANQPQHF. CDR3 bases: TGTGCCAGCAGTCACACAGGAGCCAATCAGCCCCAGCATTTT.

The chain links TRBV7-3 to TRBJ1-1; D not certain. The V and J ends lost 2 bases and 8 bases respectively, with 12 bases between them. The CDR3 runs 13 residues. Per the germline V gene, CDR1 is SGHTA and CDR2 is FQGTGA. This CDR3 is CASSLSSSGEAFF. The CDR3 DNA reads TGTGCCAGCAGCTTATCTTCCTCTGGGGAAGCTTTCTTT.

This chain joins TRBV7-2 and TRBJ2-5; TRBD1 matches 7 bases. Trimming removed 4 bases from V and 4 bases from J; junction bases left unmatched: 15. CDR1 is SGHTA and CDR2 is FQGNSA in the germline V gene. The CDR3 spans 17 residues. CDR3 protein: CASSSRGPGYDRETQYF. The CDR3 nucleotides are TGTGCCAGCAGCTCTAGGGGGCCCGGATACGATAGAGAGACCCAGTACTTC.

This clonotype was detected only a few times. The chain uses TRBV6-2 or TRBV6-3 and TRBJ2-5; 10 nucleotides line up with TRBD1. This CDR3 spans 14 amino acids. With 7 bases clipped from V and 5 bases from J, the junction kept 7 bases outside the gene matches. Germline lookup yields CDR1 MNHEY and CDR2 SVGEGT. The CDR3 sequence: CASNPRDRGETQYF. For the CDR3, the DNA is TGTGCCAGCAATCCTCGGGACAGGGGTGAGACCCAGTACTTC.

This clonotype was detected only a few times. The chain recombines TRBV6-1 with TRBJ1-4; 8 nucleotides agree with TRBD1. V trimming: 5 bases; J trimming: 2 bases; junction bases outside the gene matches: 13. There are 18 residues in the CDR3. Per the germline V gene, CDR1 is MNHNS and CDR2 is SASEGT. As DNA, the CDR3 is TGTGCCAGCAGTATCGGACAGGGAGGGTTGGGGACTAATGAAAAACTGTTTTTT. It yields the protein CASSIGQGGLGTNEKLFF.

Many counts were recorded for this clonotype. The rearrangement links TRBV6-2 or TRBV6-3 to TRBJ1-1; a possible D gene is TRBD1 (6 bases). The length of the CDR3 is 16 residues. The germline gives CDR1 MNHEY, CDR2 SVGEGT. With 8 bases removed from V and 0 bases from J, the gap between germline ends came to 19 bases. This chain's CDR3 is CASQRNRALMNTEAFF. In DNA, the CDR3 is TGTGCCAGCCAGAGAAACAGGGCTCTTATGAACACTGAAGCTTTCTTT.

This clonotype appeared a few times. This sequence joins TRBV6-2 or TRBV6-3 and TRBJ2-7; D possibly matches TRBD1 or TRBD2 (7 bases each). CDR3 length equals 14 residues. From germline, CDR1 is MNHEY and CDR2 SVGEGT. The V and J ends lost 5 bases and 5 bases respectively, with 16 bases between them. The CDR3 reads CASSLGGGGNEQYF. Written as DNA, the CDR3 is TGTGCCAGCAGTCTCGGGGGAGGGGGCAACGAGCAGTACTTC.

This clonotype came up a few times. The chain links TRBV18 to TRBJ2-5, with 10 bases aligning to TRBD1. J was trimmed by 3 bases and V by 5 bases; bases with no gene match: 3. This CDR3 is 14 amino acids long. Germline CDR1 is KGHSH and CDR2 is LQKENI. CDR3 coding DNA: TGTGCCAGCTCAAAGGGGACAGGGGAAGAGACCCAGTACTTC. Its translation: CASSKGTGEETQYF.

This clonotype was seen more than once but under ten times. The chain recombines TRBV30 with TRBJ2-3; the D is unclear. This CDR3 has 13 residues. Germline-derived CDR1 and CDR2 are GTSNPN and SVGIG (reference sequence). Trimming took off 0 bases at V and 10 bases at J, with 14 bases between the two ends. DNA of the CDR3: TGTGCCTGGAGTGTACGAGGCAATGGGGCGCAGTATTTT. Protein product: CAWSVRGNGAQYF.

This clonotype was seen only a few times. This chain joins TRBV5-4 and TRBJ1-1; D is perhaps TRBD1 (5 bases). The V end was cut by 1 base, the J end by 5 bases, with 12 bases between. CDR1 is SGHNT, CDR2 YYREEE, per germline (reference sequence). The CDR3 spans 14 residues. CDR3 nucleotide sequence: TGTGCCAGCAGCTTGATGCAGGGAGGGACTGAAGCTTTCTTT. Its translation is CASSLMQGGTEAFF.

The CDR3 DNA follows: TGCGCCAGCAGTCCAGCGCCGAGGAACTCCGCCCGAGCTTTCTTT. It translates to CASSPAPRNSARAFF. This sequence joins TRBV5-1 and TRBJ1-1; D not certain. Per the germline V gene, CDR1 is SGHRS and CDR2 is YFSETQ. V lost 5 bases and J 10 bases, leaving 24 bases between the germline ends. This CDR3 is built from 15 residues. The full variable domain, completed using reference TRBV5-1 and TRBJ1-1, is KAGVTQTPRYLIKTRGQQVTLSCSPISGHRSVSWYQQTPGQGLQFLFEYFSETQRNKGNFPGRFSGRQFSNSRSEMNVSTLELGDSALYLCASSPAPRNSARAFFGQGTRLTVV.

The chain has TRBV28 and TRBJ2-1; TRBD2 is a possible D gene (6 bases). Germline CDR1 reads MDHEN; CDR2 reads SYDVKM. V gave up 8 bases and J gave up 6 bases, with 26 bases separating them. CDR3 length: 17 residues. The chain's CDR3 is CASGQHAGLASSNEQFF. The CDR3 nucleotides read TGTGCCAGCGGTCAGCACGCGGGGCTAGCGTCTAGCAATGAGCAGTTCTTC.

CDR3 DNA: TGTGCCAGCAGCTTACAGGGGGCGCGGCAGCCCCAGCATTTT. Its translation is CASSLQGARQPQHF. The rearrangement joins TRBV28 to TRBJ1-5; 9 nucleotides match TRBD1. The CDR3 sequence is 14 residues long. CDR1 MDHEN and CDR2 SYDVKM come from the germline V gene. With V trimmed by 6 bases and J by 7 bases, 7 bases remained unmatched.

The table lists this clonotype with a few counts. The genes are TRBV27 and TRBJ1-4; TRBD1 might be the D (5 bases). V was shortened by 5 bases and J by 8 bases, with 18 bases between the two germline ends. CDR1 MNHEY and CDR2 SMNVEV come from the germline V gene (reference sequence). The CDR3 contains 15 residues. The CDR3 region is CASSPGTVSAEKLFF. DNA for the CDR3: TGTGCCAGCAGTCCCGGGACGGTATCGGCGGAAAAACTGTTTTTT.

The chain employs TRBV3-1 and TRBJ2-6; unclear D gene. The CDR3 loop spans 16 amino acids. The V end lost 0 bases, the J end lost 0 bases, and 6 bases lay between the germline ends. Germline CDR1 and CDR2: LGHDT and YNNKEL (reference sequence). The CDR3 protein is CASSQDPLSGANVLTF. CDR3 coding DNA: TGTGCCAGCAGCCAAGATCCCCTCTCTGGGGCCAACGTCCTGACTTTC.

This clonotype was counted ten times or more. The chain is built from TRBV28 and TRBJ2-5; D may be TRBD2 (5 bases). The V gene lost 5 bases and the J gene lost 3 bases, with 10 bases spanning the gap. CDR1 is MDHEN and CDR2 is SYDVKM in the germline V gene. This CDR3 contains 13 residues. The CDR3 here is CASSTRREETQYF. The CDR3 DNA reads as TGTGCCAGCAGTACCCGGCGGGAAGAGACCCAGTACTTC.

The chain has TRBV11-2 and TRBJ2-7; TRBD1 or TRBD2 may be the D gene (5 bases each). Trimming removed 2 bases at V and 7 bases at J, with 18 bases between. Germline CDR1 is SGHAT and CDR2 is FQNNGV. The CDR3 runs 15 residues. The CDR3 DNA follows: TGTGCCAGCAGCTTACAGGGACGGGTTTCGGGTGAGCAGTACTTC. Protein sequence: CASSLQGRVSGEQYF.

The chain has TRBV11-2 and TRBJ2-1, with TRBD1 matching 9 bases. This CDR3 is built from 14 residues. Germline V gene lookup returns CDR1 SGHAT and CDR2 FQNNGV. Germline trimming cut 9 bases from V and 8 bases from J; bases unmatched to any gene: 11. The CDR3 region is CASSINRGRDEQFF. Here the CDR3 DNA reads TGTGCCAGTAGTATTAACAGGGGGCGTGATGAGCAGTTCTTC.

CDR3 residues: CASTGLAGVRTAGELFF. The CDR3 DNA reads TGTGCCAGCACAGGACTAGCGGGAGTAAGGACCGCCGGGGAGCTGTTTTTT. The genes are TRBV12-3 or TRBV12-4 and TRBJ2-2; 13 bases are a match to TRBD2. Germline trimming cut 7 bases from V and 6 bases from J; bases unmatched to any gene: 11. The CDR3 sequence is 17 residues long.

The V gene is TRBV12-3 or TRBV12-4, the J gene TRBJ2-3, with D hard to call. V lost 2 bases and J 6 bases, leaving 6 bases between the germline ends. The CDR3 spans 12 residues. This chain's CDR3 is CASSLYQDTQYF. The DNA for the CDR3 is TGTGCCAGCAGTTTATATCAGGATACGCAGTATTTT.

This sequence joins TRBV7-3 and TRBJ2-1, with 13 bases lining up with TRBD2. Germline lookup yields CDR1 SGHTA and CDR2 FQGTGA. V was clipped by 5 bases and J by 4 bases; unmatched bases: 11. CDR3 length equals 18 residues. This CDR3 is CASSHRVGTSGKYNEQFF. Written as DNA, the CDR3 is TGTGCCAGCAGCCATCGAGTTGGGACTAGCGGGAAATACAATGAGCAGTTCTTC. Full variable domain (missing parts from reference TRBV7-3 and TRBJ2-1): GAGVSQTPSNKVTEKGKYVELRCDPISGHTALYWYRQSLGQGPEFLIYFQGTGAADDSGLPNDRFFAVRPEGSVSTLKIQRTERGDSAVYLCASSHRVGTSGKYNEQFFGPGTRLTVL.

The chain joins TRBV29-1 to TRBJ2-7, with 7 bases matching TRBD2. J was trimmed by 6 bases and V by 5 bases; bases with no gene match: 16. The germline gives CDR1 SQVTM, CDR2 ANQGSEA. This CDR3 comprises 15 residues. The CDR3 DNA reads as TGCAGCGTTTTCTTCATCGAGCGGGATCCCACCGAGCAGTACTTC. Translation: CSVFFIERDPTEQYF.

This chain connects TRBV19 to TRBJ2-1; no reliable D call. The CDR3 contains 12 residues. The V end lost 8 bases, the J end lost 2 bases, and 7 bases lay between the germline ends. Germline V gene sequence: CDR1 LNHDA, CDR2 SQIVND (reference sequence). The CDR3 coding sequence is TGTGCCAGTTTCACAGCCTACAATGAGCAGTTCTTC. It yields the protein CASFTAYNEQFF.